A selection of T cell receptor beta chains follows, all from one sample in a study of T cell repertoires in cytomegalovirus infection. Their antigen targets remain unknown. TCRdb re-called the reads with MiXCR, one entry per CDR3 protein. The repertoire holds approximately 390,000 distinct CDR3 sequences, with nearly 35% as singletons. The sequencing used cultured PBMCs, collected from culture after CMV antigen stimulation. Source of these receptors: a human donor in good health (CMV status not recorded). Some clones in this sample may be carry-over from other donors' samples. The CDR3 runs from the conserved cysteine through the conserved F or W. D genes are given only for firm matches. Size is omitted from some rows. Given values are once, few, many or a class for expanded clones.

clone_size | j_call | v_call | d_call | cdr3_aa | cdr3_nt
. | TRBJ1-2 | TRBV28 | . | CASRLPTPGYGYTF | TGTGCCAGCAGACTCCCGACCCCCGGATATGGCTACACCTTC
many | TRBJ2-1 | TRBV7-2 | TRBD1 | CASSLAGQGAYNEQFF | TGTGCCAGCAGCTTAGCGGGGCAGGGGGCTTACAATGAGCAGTTCTTC
few | TRBJ1-4 | TRBV7-2 | . | CASSLVLGNEKLFF | TGTGCCAGCAGCTTAGTTTTGGGTAATGAAAAACTGTTTTTT
. | TRBJ2-7 | TRBV5-4 | . | CASSLAETFYEQYF | TGTGCCAGCAGCTTGGCCGAGACTTTTTACGAGCAGTACTTC
few | TRBJ2-3 | TRBV7-2 | . | CASSLDTTDTQYF | TGTGCCAGCAGCTTAGATACGACAGATACGCAGTATTTT
few | TRBJ2-2 | TRBV19 | . | CASKKRLAGELFF | TGTGCCAGTAAAAAGCGGTTGGCCGGGGAGCTGTTTTTT
few | TRBJ1-4 | TRBV12-3/TRBV12-4 | . | CASSARGINEKLFF | TGTGCCAGCAGTGCCCGGGGGATTAATGAAAAACTGTTTTTT
. | TRBJ2-7 | TRBV7-2 | TRBD1 | CASSSWDRDLVEQYF | TGTGCCAGCAGCTCCTGGGACAGGGATTTAGTAGAGCAGTACTTC
. | TRBJ2-7 | TRBV7-2 | . | CASSLLPVYTQDEQYF | TGTGCCAGCAGCTTACTCCCAGTATATACACAGGACGAGCAGTACTTC
few | TRBJ1-1 | TRBV19 | . | CASSMQGPREAFF | TGTGCCAGTAGTATGCAGGGGCCACGTGAAGCTTTCTTT
. | TRBJ2-1 | TRBV11-3 | TRBD2 | CASSSRGLAGGDNEQFF | TGTGCCAGCAGCTCTCGAGGACTAGCGGGAGGGGACAATGAGCAGTTCTTC